This T cell receptor beta chain was identified during a study of T cell repertoires in cytomegalovirus infection. Study-wide points: HLA-C-restricted, CMV-specific TCR beta clonotypes were dominant ex vivo.

The V and J ends lost 5 bases and 0 bases, in that order; junction bases with no gene match: 3. This CDR3 spans 17 amino acids. The germline V gene has CDR1 SEHNR and CDR2 FQNEAQ (reference sequence). The sample holds a few counts of this clonotype. The antigen remains unidentified. One entry per CDR3 protein, called by TCRdb with MiXCR from the reads. The sample records 200,000 to 250,000 distinct CDR3 sequences, roughly two fifths being singletons. The J gene is TRBJ2-2, the V gene TRBV7-9; 13 bases are a match to TRBD2. Sequenced material: CD8+ T cells from cultured PBMCs, taken from culture after CMV antigen stimulation. The TCR originated in a human donor in good health (CMV status not recorded). Some clones in this sample may be carry-over from other donors' samples. This CDR3 is CASSRTSGSSNTGELFF. CDR3 coding DNA: TGTGCCAGCAGCCGGACTAGCGGGAGCTCGAACACCGGGGAGCTGTTTTTT.